Reported below is one T cell receptor beta chain. These data are taken from a study of blood T cell repertoires in COVID-19. As for the study in general: Acute-phase and convalescent COVID-19 samples originated in the United States, Italy and Spain. PBMCs, B-cell-depleted T cells, or T cells were the source of the cDNA or gDNA that made up the material.

Under the authors' procedure: Quantification of nucleated cells was approximated via reference gene primer amplification. The method was immunoSEQ multiplex PCR; TCRdb's version includes in-frame clones alone and lacks a portion of them. V and J calls and clone size are as listed in that table; D and trimming were resolved from the DNA. There are 150,000 to 200,000 clones in the sample; nearly 90% occur only once, and about 22% lies in the top ten. The CDR3 has 15 residues. CDR1 is LNHDA, CDR2 SQIVND, per germline (reference sequence). Trimming removed 3 bases at V and 0 bases at J, with 11 bases between.

The material sequenced was peripheral blood. This clonotype originated in a man aged 55 to 70 with active or convalescent COVID-19. The V gene is TRBV19, the J gene TRBJ1-2, with D possibly matching TRBD1 (5 bases). In DNA, the CDR3 is TGTGCCAGTAGTATCTCCCCGACAGCTAACTATGGCTACACCTTC. Translating gives CASSISPTANYGYTF.